This is a list of T cell receptor beta chains from one sample in a study of cytomegalovirus exposure and HLA in healthy donors. Assay: immunoSEQ multiplex PCR; the TCRdb copy retains only in-frame clones and omits some. This table holds some 120,000 clones, around 94% found once. The source material was PBMCs. These receptors all come from a woman aged 18-29 years in good health and CMV-seronegative. CDR3s include the opening cysteine and the closing phenylalanine or tryptophan. The D gene is left open where the match is weak. A clone size is listed for some rows: how often the clone was seen (once, few, many), or a class if it is expanded.

cdr3_length clone_size j_call v_call d_call cdr3_aa cdr3_nt
17 . TRBJ2-5 TRBV25-1 TRBD1 CASTSGTGGAHSETQYF TGTGCCAGCACTTCAGGGACAGGGGGCGCGCATTCCGAGACCCAGTACTTC
13 . TRBJ1-4 TRBV4-1 TRBD1 CASRGTGDEKLFF TGCGCCAGCAGAGGGACAGGGGATGAAAAACTGTTTTTT
13 . TRBJ1-1 TRBV9 . CASSVAGTTEAFF TGTGCCAGCAGCGTAGCAGGTACCACTGAAGCTTTCTTT
15 . TRBJ2-3 TRBV18 TRBD2 CASSRNSGRSDTQYF TGTGCCAGCTCACGCAATAGCGGGAGATCGGATACGCAGTATTTT
11 . TRBJ2-7 TRBV20-1 TRBD1 CSGQGFDEQYF TGCAGTGGACAGGGATTCGACGAGCAGTACTTC
13 . TRBJ2-1 TRBV30 . CAWSLQLGDEQFF TGTGCCTGGAGTCTTCAGCTGGGCGATGAGCAGTTCTTC
13 . TRBJ1-3 TRBV30 . CAWGEYSGNTIYF TGTGCCTGGGGGGAGTACTCTGGAAACACCATATATTTT
13 . TRBJ2-2 TRBV4-2 . CASRQELAGELFF TGTGCCAGCAGACAGGAACTGGCCGGGGAGCTGTTTTTT
14 . TRBJ2-5 TRBV5-1 . CASSLAAGQETQYF TGCGCCAGCAGCTTGGCGGCGGGACAAGAGACCCAGTACTTC
13 . TRBJ2-5 TRBV10-2 . CASSGTSQETQYF TGCGCCAGCAGTGGGACATCGCAAGAGACCCAGTACTTC
14 . TRBJ1-5 TRBV6-1 . CASSEAYGNQPQHF TGTGCCAGCAGTGAAGCCTACGGGAACCAGCCCCAGCATTTT
13 . TRBJ2-7 TRBV5-1 TRBD1 CASRRGQAYEQYF TGCGCCAGCAGACGGGGACAGGCCTACGAGCAGTACTTC
14 . TRBJ2-5 TRBV19 . CASSTMGGQETQYF TGTGCCAGTAGTACCATGGGAGGCCAAGAGACCCAGTACTTC
17 . TRBJ1-1 TRBV2 TRBD1 CASSEDQIGTGVAEAFF TGTGCCAGCAGTGAAGACCAAATAGGGACAGGGGTAGCTGAAGCTTTCTTT
11 . TRBJ2-7 TRBV11-2 . CASSLSFEQYF TGTGCCAGCAGCTTATCTTTCGAGCAGTACTTC
15 . TRBJ2-5 TRBV19 TRBD1 CASSVTGTGQETQYF TGTGCCAGTAGTGTCACCGGGACAGGACAAGAGACCCAGTACTTC
17 . TRBJ1-1 TRBV15 . CATSRDLAGARNTEAFF TGTGCCACCAGCAGAGATTTGGCAGGGGCAAGGAACACTGAAGCTTTCTTT
17 . TRBJ2-2 TRBV19 . CASNSQGASPITGELFF TGTGCCAGTAACTCACAGGGAGCATCTCCCATCACCGGGGAGCTGTTTTTT
13 . TRBJ1-1 TRBV6-1 TRBD1 CASSPTGGTEAFF TGTGCCAGCAGCCCAACAGGGGGCACTGAAGCTTTCTTT
15 . TRBJ1-3 TRBV5-4 . CASSAGEDGGNTIYF TGTGCCAGCAGCGCGGGGGAGGATGGTGGAAACACCATATATTTT
12 . TRBJ1-4 TRBV7-9 . CASSWTQGKLFF TGTGCCAGCAGCTGGACACAGGGAAAACTGTTTTTT
16 . TRBJ1-3 TRBV6-6 TRBD1 CASSGPGQGSGNTIYF TGTGCCAGCAGCGGACCGGGACAGGGTTCTGGAAACACCATATATTTT
17 . TRBJ2-1 TRBV11-2 . CASSLVTVGASYNEQFF TGTGCCAGCAGCTTAGTTACGGTGGGGGCCTCCTACAATGAGCAGTTCTTC
15 . TRBJ1-2 TRBV9 . CASSPGTLGDYGYTF TGTGCCAGCAGCCCCGGGACTCTGGGCGACTATGGCTACACCTTC
15 . TRBJ2-7 TRBV5-4 TRBD2 CASSLPSGGIYEQYF TGTGCCAGCAGCTTGCCTAGCGGGGGGATATACGAGCAGTACTTC
17 . TRBJ1-5 TRBV9 . CASSVSSGEHGNQPQHF TGTGCCAGCAGCGTAAGTTCGGGGGAGCATGGCAATCAGCCCCAGCATTTT
14 . TRBJ1-1 TRBV10-3 . CAISDPGVNTEAFF TGTGCCATCAGTGACCCCGGAGTAAACACTGAAGCTTTCTTT
16 once TRBJ1-6 TRBV9 TRBD1 CASSAGTEGYNSPLHF TGTGCCAGCAGCGCCGGGACAGAAGGGTATAATTCACCCCTCCACTTT
13 . TRBJ2-3 TRBV6-4 . CASSAGGTDTQYF TGTGCCAGCAGTGCGGGGGGCACAGATACGCAGTATTTT
16 . TRBJ2-5 TRBV5-1 TRBD2 CASSVTHSGGVETQYF TGCGCCAGCAGCGTCACCCATAGCGGGGGAGTAGAGACCCAGTACTTC
12 . TRBJ1-6 TRBV6-5 . CASNDGNSPLHF TGTGCCAGCAATGACGGGAATTCACCCCTCCACTTT
12 . TRBJ1-4 TRBV4-1 . CASSQTQNVLFF TGCGCCAGCAGCCAAACCCAGAACGTACTGTTTTTT
13 . TRBJ2-3 TRBV5-4 . CASSPQNTDTQYF TGTGCCAGCAGCCCCCAGAACACAGATACGCAGTATTTT
15 . TRBJ1-2 TRBV29-1 TRBD1 CSVVWLRQGDYGYTF TGCAGCGTTGTTTGGCTGAGACAGGGGGACTATGGCTACACCTTC
15 . TRBJ2-7 TRBV7-2 TRBD1 CASSVGPGQLYEQYF TGTGCCAGCAGCGTGGGGCCGGGACAGCTATACGAGCAGTACTTC
14 . TRBJ1-5 TRBV6-6 TRBD1 CASRTGEFGQPQHF TGTGCCAGCAGGACAGGGGAATTTGGTCAGCCCCAGCATTTT
13 . TRBJ2-7 TRBV30 . CAWQLVGVREQYF TGTGCCTGGCAGCTAGTGGGAGTTCGGGAGCAGTACTTC
17 . TRBJ2-3 TRBV11-2 . CASSSTLTGGGTDTQYF TGTGCCAGCAGCTCGACCCTCACAGGGGGGGGTACAGATACGCAGTATTTT
13 . TRBJ1-5 TRBV5-1 . CASSSGSNQPQHF TGCGCCAGCAGCTCAGGTAGCAATCAGCCCCAGCATTTT
12 . TRBJ2-5 TRBV7-2 . CASSSGRETQYF TGTGCCAGCAGCTCAGGCCGGGAGACCCAGTACTTC
14 few TRBJ2-5 TRBV5-1 TRBD1 CASSWTGGEETQYF TGCGCCAGCAGCTGGACAGGGGGGGAAGAGACCCAGTACTTC
16 . TRBJ2-2 TRBV5-6 TRBD2 CASSYRTSGNTGELFF TGTGCCAGCAGCTATCGGACTAGCGGGAACACCGGGGAGCTGTTTTTT
14 . TRBJ2-7 TRBV10-2 TRBD1 CASSGGDRGYEQYF TGCGCCAGCAGTGGGGGGGACAGGGGGTACGAGCAGTACTTC
17 . TRBJ1-1 TRBV5-1 TRBD1 CASSSQPGQGAGTEAFF TGCGCCAGCAGCTCACAACCGGGGCAGGGGGCTGGGACTGAAGCTTTCTTT
18 . TRBJ2-3 TRBV28 TRBD2 CASSTGLAGGPDTDTQYF TGTGCCAGCAGTACGGGACTAGCGGGGGGGCCTGACACAGATACGCAGTATTTT
16 . TRBJ2-5 TRBV28 TRBD2 CASSLIREGPGETQYF TGTGCCAGCAGTTTAATCCGGGAGGGCCCCGGAGAGACCCAGTACTTC
16 . TRBJ1-5 TRBV4-2 . CASSQEWGQDNQPQHF TGTGCCAGCAGCCAAGAGTGGGGGCAGGACAATCAGCCCCAGCATTTT
15 . TRBJ2-2 TRBV15 TRBD2 CATSREGGITGELFF TGTGCCACCAGCAGAGAGGGGGGGATCACCGGGGAGCTGTTTTTT
15 . TRBJ1-2 TRBV2 . CASSEGSGVYYGYTF TGTGCCAGCAGTGAAGGGTCAGGGGTATACTATGGCTACACCTTC
16 . TRBJ2-7 TRBV4-2 TRBD2 CASSQDTSGGASEQYF TGTGCCAGCAGCCAAGATACTAGCGGGGGGGCCTCCGAGCAGTACTTC
13 . TRBJ2-7 TRBV7-9 . CASSPPSSYEQYF TGTGCCAGCAGCCCCCCCAGCTCCTACGAGCAGTACTTC
16 once TRBJ2-3 TRBV2 . CASSPMGQTRTDTQYF TGTGCCAGCAGCCCGATGGGACAAACAAGAACAGATACGCAGTATTTT
13 . TRBJ2-7 TRBV28 TRBD1 CASRPQGVYEQYF TGTGCCAGCCGACCACAGGGGGTCTACGAGCAGTACTTC